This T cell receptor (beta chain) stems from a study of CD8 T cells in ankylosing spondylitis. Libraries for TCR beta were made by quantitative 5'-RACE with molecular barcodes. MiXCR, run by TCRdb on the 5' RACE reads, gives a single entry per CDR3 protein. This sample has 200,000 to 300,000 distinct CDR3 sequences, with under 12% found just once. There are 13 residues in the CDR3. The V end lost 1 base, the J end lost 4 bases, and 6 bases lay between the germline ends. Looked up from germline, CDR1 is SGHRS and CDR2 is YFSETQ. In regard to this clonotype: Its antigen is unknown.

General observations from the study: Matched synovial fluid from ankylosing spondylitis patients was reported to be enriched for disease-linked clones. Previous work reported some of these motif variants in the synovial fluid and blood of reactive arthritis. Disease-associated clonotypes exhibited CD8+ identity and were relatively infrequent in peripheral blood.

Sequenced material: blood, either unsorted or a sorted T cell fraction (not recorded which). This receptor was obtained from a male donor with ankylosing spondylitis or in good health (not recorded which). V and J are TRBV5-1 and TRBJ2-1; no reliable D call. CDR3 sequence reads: CASSLPEYNEQFF. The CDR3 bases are TGCGCCAGCAGCTTGCCGGAGTACAATGAGCAGTTCTTC.